These 12 T cell receptor beta chains originate from one sample sequenced in a study of shared clonotypes between healthy human individuals. Measured with immunoSEQ multiplex PCR; TCRdb has only the in-frame clones, and not every one. The sample consists of roughly 1,800,000 clones, less than 95% of them appearing once. CD45RO-negative cells were positively selected for CCR7, leaving out terminally differentiated effector memory CD45RA+ cells. The sample taken for sequencing was naive CD8+ T cells sorted from blood. The receptors originated from a man younger than 35 in good health.

The chain carries TRBV13 and TRBJ2-7; a possible D gene is TRBD2 (5 bases). The V gene's germline CDR1 is PRHDT and CDR2 FYEKMQ (reference sequence). The germline V and J ends were trimmed by 5 bases and 2 bases, with 10 bases remaining between them. The CDR3 consists of 13 residues. DNA of the CDR3: TGTGCCAGCAGCCCGGGATCCCCCTACGAGCAGTACTTC. It yields the protein CASSPGSPYEQYF.

The chain has TRBV29-1 and TRBJ1-1; D call uncertain. CDR1 and CDR2 from the germline V gene are SQVTM and ANQGSEA. This CDR3 has 11 residues. V gave up 1 base and J gave up 8 bases, with 8 bases separating them. The CDR3, as DNA: TGCAGCGTTGAAGGGGCAGGAGAAGCTTTCTTT. As protein: CSVEGAGEAFF.

The CDR3 DNA reads as TGTGCCAGCAGTTTATCGACGGAGCACTATGGCTACACCTTC. Amino acids: CASSLSTEHYGYTF. The chain couples TRBV27 to TRBJ1-2; no reliable D call. The CDR3 extends over 14 amino acids. In germline, CDR1 is MNHEY, CDR2 SMNVEV (reference sequence). The V gene lost 0 bases and the J gene lost 3 bases, with 8 bases spanning the gap.

The V gene is TRBV11-3, the J gene TRBJ2-1, with TRBD2 as a possible D gene (6 bases). Trimming took off 3 bases at V and 5 bases at J, with 29 bases between the two ends. The CDR3 spans 20 residues. Looked up from germline, CDR1 is SGHNT and CDR2 is YENEEA. The CDR3 loop is CASSFKPPASDITLNNEQFF. The CDR3 coding sequence is TGTGCCAGCAGCTTCAAACCTCCGGCTAGCGACATCACCCTAAACAATGAGCAGTTCTTC.

The V call is TRBV30, the J call TRBJ2-7, with D perhaps TRBD1 (6 bases). Germline values: CDR1 GTSNPN, CDR2 SVGIG (reference sequence). The CDR3 sequence is 13 residues long. Trimming pared 3 bases from V and 3 bases from J, leaving 12 bases between. CDR3 sequence (DNA): TGTGCCTGGAGAGAAGGGACATACTACGAGCAGTACTTC. This translates into CAWREGTYYEQYF.

This clone has only one observation. The chain combines TRBV19 with TRBJ1-6, with 9 bases that match TRBD1. Germline V lookup: CDR1 LNHDA, CDR2 SQIVND (reference sequence). The J segment lost 5 bases and the V segment lost 7 bases, leaving 9 bases of the junction unmatched. The CDR3 is 16 residues long. CDR3 in DNA: TGTGCCAGTAATACAATCCGGGACAGGGATAATTCACCCCTCCACTTT. Amino acids: CASNTIRDRDNSPLHF. The full variable domain, with the rest looked up from reference TRBV19 and TRBJ1-6, is DGGITQSPKYLFRKEGQNVTLSCEQNLNHDAMYWYRQDPGQGLRLIYYSQIVNDFQKGDIAEGYSVSREKKESFPLTVTSAQKNPTAFYLCASNTIRDRDNSPLHFGNGTRLTVT.

A single count supports this clone. The rearrangement joins TRBV13 to TRBJ1-1, with D perhaps TRBD1 (6 bases). V was shortened by 2 bases and J by 2 bases, with 15 bases between the two germline ends. The length of the CDR3 is 16 residues. Germline V CDR1 and CDR2: PRHDT, FYEKMQ (reference sequence). This chain's CDR3 is CASSLREGGFNTEAFF. DNA for the CDR3: TGTGCCAGCAGCTTAAGGGAAGGGGGGTTTAACACTGAAGCTTTCTTT.

J is TRBJ1-6 and V is TRBV7-9; 8 nucleotides align to TRBD1. The junction had 9 bases not matched to a gene; V was cut back by 4 bases and J by 10 bases. CDR1 is SEHNR, CDR2 FQNEAQ, per germline (reference sequence). The CDR3 contains 15 residues. The CDR3 here is CASSSDRESYSPLHF. The CDR3 coding sequence is TGTGCCAGCAGCTCGGACAGGGAGTCTTACTCACCCCTCCACTTT.

J is TRBJ2-7 and V is TRBV18; 7 nucleotides agree with TRBD1. The V segment lost 7 bases and the J segment 4 bases; nucleotides outside the gene matches: 7. Germline V gene sequence: CDR1 KGHSH, CDR2 LQKENI. The CDR3 spans 13 residues. The CDR3 DNA reads TGTGCCAGCTTGTCAACAGGGGAGTACGAGCAGTACTTC. Translation: CASLSTGEYEQYF.

V gene TRBV28 combines with J gene TRBJ2-3; TRBD1 matches at 10 bases. There are 15 residues in the CDR3. V shed 8 bases, J shed 5 bases, and the junction held 10 bases outside the gene matches. The V gene's germline CDR1 is MDHEN and CDR2 SYDVKM. CDR3 in DNA: TGTGCCAGCGATAGGTCCGGGACAGGGGTAGATACGCAGTATTTT. It translates to CASDRSGTGVDTQYF.

V usage is TRBV11-2 and J usage is TRBJ2-5, with TRBD2 identical over 13 bases. CDR3 size: 17 residues. V trimming: 5 bases; J trimming: 5 bases; junction bases outside the gene matches: 11. Germline V gene data show CDR1 as SGHAT and CDR2 as FQNNGV. This CDR3 is CASSATGTSGVRETQYF. The CDR3 DNA sequence: TGTGCCAGCAGCGCAACCGGGACTAGCGGGGTGCGGGAGACCCAGTACTTC.

For this clone: This CDR3 is also generated by other DNA sequences in the sample. This sequence joins TRBV5-5 and TRBJ1-1, with a tentative D call TRBD1 (5 bases). This CDR3 comprises 14 residues. Germline CDR1 is SGHKS and CDR2 is YYEKEE (reference sequence). Trimming removed 0 bases at V and 1 base at J, with 7 bases between. Here the CDR3 reads CASSLVGGNTEAFF. CDR3 bases: TGTGCCAGCAGCTTGGTTGGGGGGAACACTGAAGCTTTCTTT.